Detailed here is one T cell receptor beta chain. The sequenced template was cDNA made from the entire isolated RNA. Generated by immunoSEQ multiplex PCR, the TCRdb table keeps only in-frame clones and is missing some. This table has approximately 140,000 clones, around a tenth appearing once. This specimen comes from a study of beta chain features in type 1 diabetes. Study summary: All of the samples together had 107,917,701 sorted cells examined.

CDR1 is SGHRS and CDR2 is YFSETQ in the germline V gene. V was trimmed by 7 bases and J by 0 bases, leaving 14 bases between them. The CDR3 is 14 amino acids. This TCR was sampled from a woman in her forties in good health. The sample was central memory CD4+ T cells from blood. The V gene is TRBV5-1, the J gene TRBJ2-7, with TRBD1 as a possible D gene (6 bases). The CDR3 DNA reads as TGCGCCAGCGGCAGGGGCCAGAGCTCCTACGAGCAGTACTTC. Protein sequence: CASGRGQSSYEQYF.